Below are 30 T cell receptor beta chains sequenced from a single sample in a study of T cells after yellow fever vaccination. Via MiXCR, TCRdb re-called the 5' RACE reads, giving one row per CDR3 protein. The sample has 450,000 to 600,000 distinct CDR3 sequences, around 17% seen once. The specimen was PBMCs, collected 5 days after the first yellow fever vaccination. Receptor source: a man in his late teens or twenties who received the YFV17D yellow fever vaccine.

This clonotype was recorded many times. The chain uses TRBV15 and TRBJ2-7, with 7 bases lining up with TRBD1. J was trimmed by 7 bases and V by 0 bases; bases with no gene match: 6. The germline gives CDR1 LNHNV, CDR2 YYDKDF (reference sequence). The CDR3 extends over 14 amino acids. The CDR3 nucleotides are TGTGCCACCAGCAGAGATGAGGGGGCTGATGAGCAGTACTTC. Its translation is CATSRDEGADEQYF.

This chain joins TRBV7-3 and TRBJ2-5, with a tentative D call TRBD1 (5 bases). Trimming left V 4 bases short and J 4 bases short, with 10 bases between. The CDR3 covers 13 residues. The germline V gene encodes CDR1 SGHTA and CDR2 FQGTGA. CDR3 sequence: CASSSGFGETQYF. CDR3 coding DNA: TGTGCCAGCAGCTCAGGGTTTGGAGAGACCCAGTACTTC.

The CDR3 spells CASSYRRGGPNTGELFF. In nucleotides, the CDR3 is TGTGCCAGCAGCTATCGAAGGGGGGGACCGAACACCGGGGAGCTGTTTTTT. This rearrangement joins TRBV7-9 to TRBJ2-2, with D perhaps matching TRBD2 (7 bases). The length of the CDR3 is 17 residues. V was trimmed by 4 bases and J by 0 bases, leaving 15 bases between them. CDR1 SEHNR and CDR2 FQNEAQ come from the germline V gene (reference sequence).

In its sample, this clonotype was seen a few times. The CDR3 DNA reads TGTGCCAGTAGTATTACGGGGACGGATGGCTACACCTTC. Translating it yields CASSITGTDGYTF. This chain links TRBV19 with TRBJ1-2; maybe TRBD1 (5 bases). V was pared by 3 bases and J by 6 bases, with 11 bases between. CDR3 length: 13 amino acids. Germline CDR1 and CDR2: LNHDA and SQIVND (reference sequence).

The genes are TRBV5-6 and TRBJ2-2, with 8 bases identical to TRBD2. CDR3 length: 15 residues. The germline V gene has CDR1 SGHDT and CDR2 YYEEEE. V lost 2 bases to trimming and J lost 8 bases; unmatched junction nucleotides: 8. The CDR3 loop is CASSFPGLARGELFF. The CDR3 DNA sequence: TGTGCCAGCAGCTTTCCTGGACTAGCTCGTGGGGAGCTGTTTTTT.

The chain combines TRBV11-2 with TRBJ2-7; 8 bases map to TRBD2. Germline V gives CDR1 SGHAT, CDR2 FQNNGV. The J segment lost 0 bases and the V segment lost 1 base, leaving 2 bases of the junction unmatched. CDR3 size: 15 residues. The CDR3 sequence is CASSLGGGISYEQYF. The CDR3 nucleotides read TGTGCCAGCAGCTTAGGCGGGGGGATCTCCTACGAGCAGTACTTC.

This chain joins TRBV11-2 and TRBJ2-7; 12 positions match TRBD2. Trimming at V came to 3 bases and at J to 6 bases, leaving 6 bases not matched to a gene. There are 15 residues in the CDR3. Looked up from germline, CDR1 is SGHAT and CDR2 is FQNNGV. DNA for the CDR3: TGTGCCAGCAGCTTTCCGGCTAGCGGGGGGGGCGAGCAGTACTTC. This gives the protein CASSFPASGGGEQYF.

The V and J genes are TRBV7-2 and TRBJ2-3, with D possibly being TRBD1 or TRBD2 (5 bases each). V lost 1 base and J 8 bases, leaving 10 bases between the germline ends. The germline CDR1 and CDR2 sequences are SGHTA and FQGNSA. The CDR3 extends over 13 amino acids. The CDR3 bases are TGTGCCAGCAGCTTAGTTGGGACCGGTACGCAGTATTTT. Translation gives CASSLVGTGTQYF.

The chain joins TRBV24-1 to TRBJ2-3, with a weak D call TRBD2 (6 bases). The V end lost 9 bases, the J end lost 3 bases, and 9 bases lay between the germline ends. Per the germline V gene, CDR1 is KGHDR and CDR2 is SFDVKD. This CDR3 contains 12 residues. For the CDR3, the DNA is TGTGCCACCGGCGGGATGACAGATACGCAGTATTTT. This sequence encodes CATGGMTDTQYF.

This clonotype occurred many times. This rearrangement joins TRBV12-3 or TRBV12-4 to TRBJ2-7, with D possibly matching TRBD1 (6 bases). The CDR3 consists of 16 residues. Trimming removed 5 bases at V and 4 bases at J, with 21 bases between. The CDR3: CASSKSPWDMAYEQYF. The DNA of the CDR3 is TGTGCCAGCAGTAAATCACCGTGGGACATGGCATACGAGCAGTACTTC.

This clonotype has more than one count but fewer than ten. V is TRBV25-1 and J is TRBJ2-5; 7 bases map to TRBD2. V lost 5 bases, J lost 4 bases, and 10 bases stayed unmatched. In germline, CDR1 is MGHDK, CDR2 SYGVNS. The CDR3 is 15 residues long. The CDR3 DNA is TGTGCCAGCAGTAAGAACCTCGGGGGGACAGAGACCCAGTACTTC. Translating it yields CASSKNLGGTETQYF.

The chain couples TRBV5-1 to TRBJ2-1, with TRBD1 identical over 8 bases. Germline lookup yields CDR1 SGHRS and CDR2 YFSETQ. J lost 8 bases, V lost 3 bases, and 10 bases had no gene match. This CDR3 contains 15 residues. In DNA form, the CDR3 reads TGCGCCAGCAGCTCTGAGACAGGGGCATGGGATGAGCAGTTCTTC. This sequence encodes CASSSETGAWDEQFF.

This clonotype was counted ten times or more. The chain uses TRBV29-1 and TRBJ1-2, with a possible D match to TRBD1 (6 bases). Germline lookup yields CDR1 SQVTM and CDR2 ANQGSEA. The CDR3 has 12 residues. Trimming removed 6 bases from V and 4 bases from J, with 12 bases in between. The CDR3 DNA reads TGCAGCGTGACAGGCTCCTCCTATGGCTACACCTTC. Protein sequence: CSVTGSSYGYTF.

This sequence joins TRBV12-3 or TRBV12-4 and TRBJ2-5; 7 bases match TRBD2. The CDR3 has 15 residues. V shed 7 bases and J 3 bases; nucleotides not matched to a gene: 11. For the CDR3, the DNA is TGTGCCAGCACCCCTAGGGGAGGGTACGAAGAGACCCAGTACTTC. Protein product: CASTPRGGYEETQYF.

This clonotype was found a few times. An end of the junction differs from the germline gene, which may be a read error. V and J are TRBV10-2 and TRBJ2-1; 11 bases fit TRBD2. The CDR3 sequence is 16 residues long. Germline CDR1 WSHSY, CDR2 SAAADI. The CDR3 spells CATSFSGGASYNEQFF. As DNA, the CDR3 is TGCGCCACCAGTTTTAGCGGGGGGGCCTCCTACAATGAGCAGTTCTTC.

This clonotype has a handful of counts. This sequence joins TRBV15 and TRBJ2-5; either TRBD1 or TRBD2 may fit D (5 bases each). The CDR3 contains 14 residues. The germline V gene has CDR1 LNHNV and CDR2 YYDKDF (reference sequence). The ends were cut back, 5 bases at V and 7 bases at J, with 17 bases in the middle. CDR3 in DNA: TGTGCCACCAGCTCGGGACCACCCATGGGGACCCAGTACTTC. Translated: CATSSGPPMGTQYF.

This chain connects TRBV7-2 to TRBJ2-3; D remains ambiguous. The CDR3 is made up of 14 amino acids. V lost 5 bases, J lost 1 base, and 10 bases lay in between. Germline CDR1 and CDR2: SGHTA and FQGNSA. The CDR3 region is CASSPGWRTDTQYF. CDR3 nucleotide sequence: TGTGCCAGCAGCCCCGGATGGCGCACAGATACGCAGTATTTT.

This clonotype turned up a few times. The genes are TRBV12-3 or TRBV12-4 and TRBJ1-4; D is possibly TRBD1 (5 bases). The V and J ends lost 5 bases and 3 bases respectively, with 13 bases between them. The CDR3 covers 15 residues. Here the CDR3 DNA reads TGTGCCAGCAGTGTGGGGCCAAGTCCTAATGAAAAACTGTTTTTT. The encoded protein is CASSVGPSPNEKLFF.

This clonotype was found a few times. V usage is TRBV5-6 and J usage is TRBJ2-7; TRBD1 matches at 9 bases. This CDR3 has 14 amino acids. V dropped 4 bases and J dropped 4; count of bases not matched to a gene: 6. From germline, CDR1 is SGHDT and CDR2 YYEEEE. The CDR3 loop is CASSPDRGKYEQYF. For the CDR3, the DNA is TGTGCCAGCAGCCCGGACAGGGGAAAGTACGAGCAGTACTTC. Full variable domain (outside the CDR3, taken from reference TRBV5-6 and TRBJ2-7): DAGVTQSPTHLIKTRGQQVTLRCSPKSGHDTVSWYQQALGQGPQFIFQYYEEEERQRGNFPDRFSGHQFPNYSSELNVNALLLGDSALYLCASSPDRGKYEQYFGPGTRLTVT.

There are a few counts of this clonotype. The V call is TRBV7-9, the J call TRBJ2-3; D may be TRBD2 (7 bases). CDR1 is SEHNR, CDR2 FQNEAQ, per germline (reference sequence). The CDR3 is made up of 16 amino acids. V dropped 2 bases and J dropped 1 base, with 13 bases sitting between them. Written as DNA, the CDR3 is TGTGCCAGCAGCTTAAGGGCGGGGGCGCGCACAGATACGCAGTATTTT. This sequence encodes CASSLRAGARTDTQYF.

The CDR3 protein is CASSAGGIADTQYF. CDR3 sequence (DNA): TGCGCCAGCTCCGCGGGGGGAATCGCAGATACGCAGTATTTT. The chain joins TRBV5-1 to TRBJ2-3, with 8 bases matching TRBD2. Germline V CDR1 and CDR2: SGHRS, YFSETQ. V dropped 7 bases and J dropped 4; count of bases not matched to a gene: 8. The CDR3 contains 14 residues.

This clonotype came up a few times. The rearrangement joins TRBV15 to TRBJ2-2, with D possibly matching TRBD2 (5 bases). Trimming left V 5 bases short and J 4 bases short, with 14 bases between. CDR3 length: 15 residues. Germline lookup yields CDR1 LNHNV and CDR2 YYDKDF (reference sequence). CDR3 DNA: TGTGCCACCAGCTCAATGCTACGGGGCACCGGGGAGCTGTTTTTT. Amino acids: CATSSMLRGTGELFF.

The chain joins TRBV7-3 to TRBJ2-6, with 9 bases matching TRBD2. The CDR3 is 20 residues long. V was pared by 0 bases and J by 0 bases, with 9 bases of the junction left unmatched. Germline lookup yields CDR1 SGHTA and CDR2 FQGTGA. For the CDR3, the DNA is TGTGCCAGCAGCTTAACGAATCCGCCTAGCGGGGCCTCTGGGGCCAACGTCCTGACTTTC. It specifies CASSLTNPPSGASGANVLTF.

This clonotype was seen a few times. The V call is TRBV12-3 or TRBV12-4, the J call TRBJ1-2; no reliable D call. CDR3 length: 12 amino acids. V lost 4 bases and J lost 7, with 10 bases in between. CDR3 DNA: TGTGCCAGCAGTTCCCGAGTTGGTGGCTACACCTTC. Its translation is CASSSRVGGYTF.

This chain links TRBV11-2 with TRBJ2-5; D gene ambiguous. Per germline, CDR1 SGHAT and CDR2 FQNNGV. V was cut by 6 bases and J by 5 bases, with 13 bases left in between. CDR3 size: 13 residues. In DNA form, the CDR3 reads TGTGCCAGCAGGGCTGGCCAGACGGAGACCCAGTACTTC. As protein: CASRAGQTETQYF. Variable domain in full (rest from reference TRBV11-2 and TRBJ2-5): EAGVAQSPRYKIIEKRQSVAFWCNPISGHATLYWYQQILGQGPKLLIQFQNNGVVDDSQLPKDRFSAERLKGVDSTLKIQPAKLEDSAVYLCASRAGQTETQYFGPGTRLLVL.

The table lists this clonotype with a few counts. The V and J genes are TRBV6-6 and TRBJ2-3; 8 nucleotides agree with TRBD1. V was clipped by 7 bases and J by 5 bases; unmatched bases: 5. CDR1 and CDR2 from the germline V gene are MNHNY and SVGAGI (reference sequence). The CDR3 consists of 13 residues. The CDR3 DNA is TGTGCCAGCATCCCAGGGGGCTTAGATACGCAGTATTTT. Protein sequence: CASIPGGLDTQYF.

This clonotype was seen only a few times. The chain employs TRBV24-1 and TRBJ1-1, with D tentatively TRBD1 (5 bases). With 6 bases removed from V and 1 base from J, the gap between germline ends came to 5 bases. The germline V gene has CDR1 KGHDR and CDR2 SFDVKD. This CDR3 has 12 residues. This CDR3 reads CATSQGNTEAFF. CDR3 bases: TGTGCCACCAGTCAGGGGAACACTGAAGCTTTCTTT.

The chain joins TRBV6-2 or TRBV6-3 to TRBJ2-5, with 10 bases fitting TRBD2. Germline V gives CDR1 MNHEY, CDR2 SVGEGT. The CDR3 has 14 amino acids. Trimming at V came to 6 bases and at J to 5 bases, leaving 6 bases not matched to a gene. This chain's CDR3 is CASSPGLAKETQYF. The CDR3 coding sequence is TGTGCCAGCAGCCCGGGACTAGCGAAGGAGACCCAGTACTTC.

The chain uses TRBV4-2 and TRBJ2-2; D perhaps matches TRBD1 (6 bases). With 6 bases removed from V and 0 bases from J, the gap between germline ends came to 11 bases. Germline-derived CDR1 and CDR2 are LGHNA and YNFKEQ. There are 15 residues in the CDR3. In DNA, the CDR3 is TGTGCCAGCAGTTTTTGGACAGCGAACACCGGGGAGCTGTTTTTT. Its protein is CASSFWTANTGELFF.

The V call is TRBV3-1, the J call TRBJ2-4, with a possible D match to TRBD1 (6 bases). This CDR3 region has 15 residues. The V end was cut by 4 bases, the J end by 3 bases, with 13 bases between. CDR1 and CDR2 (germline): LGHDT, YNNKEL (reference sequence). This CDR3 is CASSLNRDNKNIQYF. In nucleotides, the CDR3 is TGTGCCAGCAGCCTCAACCGGGACAACAAAAACATTCAGTACTTC.